Each of the 3 T cell receptor beta chains below was sequenced from the same sample in a study of breast tumors, draining lymph nodes, adjacent tissues. The lymph nodes were axillary draining lymph nodes from breast cancer patients. In TCRdb, the multiplex PCR reads were re-called with MiXCR into one record per CDR3 protein. Of about 140,000 distinct CDR3 sequences in the sample, 32% were seen once. The specimen sequenced was axillary lymph node tissue. These TCRs come from a female donor with breast cancer. Some clones in this sample may be carry-over from other donors' samples.

This clonotype showed up many times. The chain couples TRBV7-6 to TRBJ1-5, with D unresolved. The V end lost 1 base, the J end lost 4 bases, and 8 bases lay between the germline ends. Per germline, CDR1 SGHVS and CDR2 FNYEAQ. This CDR3 is built from 14 residues. Written as DNA, the CDR3 is TGTGCCAGCAGCTTAGGAGGTGGGAATCAGCCCCAGCATTTT. The encoded protein is CASSLGGGNQPQHF. Supplemented by reference TRBV7-6 and TRBJ1-5, the full variable domain reads GAGVSQSPRYKVTKRGQDVALRCDPISGHVSLYWYRQALGQGPEFLTYFNYEAQQDKSGLPNDRFSAERPEGSISTLTIQRTEQRDSAMYRCASSLGGGNQPQHFGDGTRLSIL.

This clonotype was seen ten or more times. The chain has TRBV6-2 or TRBV6-3 and TRBJ2-3; no clear D gene. V was clipped by 1 base and J by 11 bases, with 16 bases between them. Germline assignment: CDR1 MNHEY and CDR2 SVGEGT. The CDR3 has 14 residues. CDR3 bases: TGTGCCAGCAGTTACTACTCCTTGGCTGACATGCAGTATTTT. It is translated as CASSYYSLADMQYF.

This clonotype occurred many times. The rearrangement joins TRBV7-9 to TRBJ2-3; 10 bases are shared with TRBD2. After removal of 6 bases from V and 6 bases from J, the junction contained 12 bases not matched to a gene. The CDR3 has 16 residues. Germline V gives CDR1 SEHNR, CDR2 FQNEAQ (reference sequence). The CDR3 coding sequence is TGTGCCAGCAGTGCGGGGCTAGCGGGAGCGGCTGATACGCAGTATTTT. Translating gives CASSAGLAGAADTQYF. Using reference TRBV7-9 and TRBJ2-3 for the parts outside the CDR3, the full variable domain is DTGVSQNPRHKITKRGQNVTFRCDPISEHNRLYWYRQTLGQGPEFLTYFQNEAQLEKSRLLSDRFSAERPKGSFSTLEIQRTEQGDSAMYLCASSAGLAGAADTQYFGPGTRLTVL.